A selection of T cell receptor beta chains follows, all from one sample in a study of blood T cell repertoires in COVID-19. Produced via immunoSEQ multiplex PCR; TCRdb's table is partial and in-frame only. The repertoire has over 45,000 clones, roughly 78% of them found once; the top ten carry over 7.5%. Sequencing was performed on peripheral blood. These receptors all stem from a woman older than 75 with acute or convalescent COVID-19. Both conserved end residues are part of each CDR3. Fields, in order: J gene, clone size, D gene, V gene, CDR3 length, CDR3 DNA, CDR3 protein. A D gene is named only where the DNA matches it firmly. The size field is filled for only some rows; it gives once, few, many or a size class.

j_gene: TRBJ2-3
abundance: NA
d_gene: TRBD1
v_gene: TRBV6-4
len: 17
CDR3nt: TGTGCCAGCACCCCCAGGGTGGACAGGGGGCACACAGATACGCAGTATTTT
CDR3aa: CASTPRVDRGHTDTQYF

j_gene: TRBJ1-2
abundance: NA
d_gene: NA
v_gene: TRBV13
len: 15
CDR3nt: TGTGCCAGCAGCTTAGGACCAGGGCCAAACTATGGCTACACCTTC
CDR3aa: CASSLGPGPNYGYTF

j_gene: TRBJ2-3
abundance: NA
d_gene: TRBD2
v_gene: TRBV19
len: 16
CDR3nt: TGTGCCAGTAGTATTCCGGGAGGGCCCTCGGCCGATACGCAGTATTTT
CDR3aa: CASSIPGGPSADTQYF

j_gene: TRBJ1-4
abundance: NA
d_gene: NA
v_gene: TRBV7-8
len: 14
CDR3nt: TGTGCCAGCAGCTTAAGCCCCCTTAATGAAAAACTGTTTTTT
CDR3aa: CASSLSPLNEKLFF

j_gene: TRBJ1-2
abundance: NA
d_gene: TRBD1
v_gene: TRBV7-9
len: 14
CDR3nt: TGTGCCAGCAGCTCCCTGACAGGGGGATATGGCTACACCTTC
CDR3aa: CASSSLTGGYGYTF

j_gene: TRBJ1-2
abundance: NA
d_gene: TRBD1
v_gene: TRBV15
len: 15
CDR3nt: TGTGCCACCAGCAGAGATAGGGGGACAGGGGATGGCTACACCTTC
CDR3aa: CATSRDRGTGDGYTF

j_gene: TRBJ2-7
abundance: NA
d_gene: TRBD2
v_gene: TRBV12-5
len: 16
CDR3nt: TGTGCTAGTGGTTCCACGACTAGCGGGAGCTCCTACGAGCAGTACTTC
CDR3aa: CASGSTTSGSSYEQYF

j_gene: TRBJ2-3
abundance: NA
d_gene: TRBD2
v_gene: TRBV6-5
len: 15
CDR3nt: TGTGCCAGCAGGGCCCTAAACGGGAGGGGAGATACGCAGTATTTT
CDR3aa: CASRALNGRGDTQYF

j_gene: TRBJ1-2
abundance: once
d_gene: NA
v_gene: TRBV15
len: 14
CDR3nt: TGTGCCACCAGCAGAGATCGGCAGGGCTCCGGCTACACCTTC
CDR3aa: CATSRDRQGSGYTF

j_gene: TRBJ1-2
abundance: NA
d_gene: NA
v_gene: TRBV19
len: 13
CDR3nt: TGTGCCAGTAGTATAGGCCGGGACTATGGCTACACCTTC
CDR3aa: CASSIGRDYGYTF

j_gene: TRBJ2-2
abundance: NA
d_gene: TRBD2
v_gene: TRBV29-1
len: 13
CDR3nt: TGCAGCGCTGGACTAGCGGACACCGGGGAGCTGTTTTTT
CDR3aa: CSAGLADTGELFF

j_gene: TRBJ1-2
abundance: NA
d_gene: TRBD1
v_gene: TRBV29-1
len: 14
CDR3nt: TGCAGCGTTGATACCGGGACAGGGCTCTATGGCTACACCTTC
CDR3aa: CSVDTGTGLYGYTF

j_gene: TRBJ2-7
abundance: few
d_gene: NA
v_gene: TRBV4-1
len: 17
CDR3nt: TGCGCCAGCAGCCAAGTACTTTTCGGTAGCCGGGAGTACGAGCAGTACTTC
CDR3aa: CASSQVLFGSREYEQYF

j_gene: TRBJ2-3
abundance: NA
d_gene: TRBD2
v_gene: TRBV5-3
len: 15
CDR3nt: TGTGCCAGAAGCGTCGGAGCGGGGGGAACAGATACGCAGTATTTT
CDR3aa: CARSVGAGGTDTQYF

j_gene: TRBJ2-1
abundance: NA
d_gene: TRBD1
v_gene: TRBV6-4
len: 15
CDR3nt: TGTGCCAGCAGTGACTCGGACAGGAGAAACAATGAGCAGTTCTTC
CDR3aa: CASSDSDRRNNEQFF

j_gene: TRBJ1-1
abundance: NA
d_gene: TRBD1
v_gene: TRBV5-4
len: 15
CDR3nt: TGTGCCAGCAGCTTGACCGGGACAGGGAACACTGAAGCTTTCTTT
CDR3aa: CASSLTGTGNTEAFF

j_gene: TRBJ2-1
abundance: NA
d_gene: NA
v_gene: TRBV7-9
len: 16
CDR3nt: TGTGCCAGCAGCTTAGAGACAGTTCTAAGGATCGATGAGCAGTTCTTC
CDR3aa: CASSLETVLRIDEQFF

j_gene: TRBJ2-7
abundance: once
d_gene: TRBD2
v_gene: TRBV7-9
len: 15
CDR3nt: TGTGCCGGCGGACGGGGGGGCGGTAATATTCCCGAGCAGTACTTC
CDR3aa: CAGGRGGGNIPEQYF

j_gene: TRBJ2-7
abundance: NA
d_gene: NA
v_gene: TRBV3-1/TRBV3-2
len: 14
CDR3nt: TGTGCCAGCTCGATCCAGGGAAGTTCCTACGAGCAGTACTTC
CDR3aa: CASSIQGSSYEQYF

j_gene: TRBJ2-5
abundance: NA
d_gene: NA
v_gene: TRBV2
len: 15
CDR3nt: TGTGCCAGCAGTGAAGCAGGGGTAAAGGGGGAGACCCAGTACTTC
CDR3aa: CASSEAGVKGETQYF

j_gene: TRBJ1-1
abundance: NA
d_gene: NA
v_gene: TRBV6-4
len: 13
CDR3nt: TGTGCCAGCAGTAGACAGAGAAACACTGAAGCTTTCTTT
CDR3aa: CASSRQRNTEAFF

j_gene: TRBJ2-2
abundance: NA
d_gene: NA
v_gene: TRBV7-3
len: 18
CDR3nt: TGTGCCAGCAGCTTAAGCGGGCAGGGGGGAGCGAACACCGGGGAGCTGTTTTTT
CDR3aa: CASSLSGQGGANTGELFF

j_gene: TRBJ1-2
abundance: NA
d_gene: NA
v_gene: TRBV19
len: 21
CDR3nt: TGTGCCAGTAGCCCTGGCCGTCGCGGGCCCAGGGGCATTCAGGCTAACTATGGCTACACCTTC
CDR3aa: CASSPGRRGPRGIQANYGYTF

j_gene: TRBJ2-7
abundance: once
d_gene: NA
v_gene: TRBV27
len: 14
CDR3nt: TGTGCCAGCAGTGCTAGGGACTTATCGAACGAGCAGTACTTC
CDR3aa: CASSARDLSNEQYF

j_gene: TRBJ1-2
abundance: NA
d_gene: TRBD1
v_gene: TRBV19
len: 13
CDR3nt: TGTGCCAGTAGTGTCCTACAGGGGGGAGGCTACACCTTC
CDR3aa: CASSVLQGGGYTF

j_gene: TRBJ2-1
abundance: NA
d_gene: TRBD1
v_gene: TRBV29-1
len: 10
CDR3nt: TGCAGCGTTGAGACAGGGGAACAGTTCTTC
CDR3aa: CSVETGEQFF

j_gene: TRBJ2-1
abundance: few
d_gene: TRBD1
v_gene: TRBV6-6
len: 13
CDR3nt: TGTGCCAGCAGTTTACAGGGGGCGGTTGAGCAGTTCTTC
CDR3aa: CASSLQGAVEQFF

j_gene: TRBJ2-1
abundance: once
d_gene: TRBD2
v_gene: TRBV28
len: 16
CDR3nt: TGTGCCAGCAGTTTAAGACTAGCGGGATCCTACAATGAGCAGTTCTTC
CDR3aa: CASSLRLAGSYNEQFF

j_gene: TRBJ2-3
abundance: NA
d_gene: TRBD1
v_gene: TRBV11-2
len: 15
CDR3nt: TGTGCCAGCAGCCCAGGACAGGGGGCCCCCGATACGCAGTATTTT
CDR3aa: CASSPGQGAPDTQYF

j_gene: TRBJ2-3
abundance: NA
d_gene: TRBD2
v_gene: TRBV11-2
len: 16
CDR3nt: TGTGCCAGCAGCTCCCGGCTAGCGGGACAGAGAGATACGCAGTATTTT
CDR3aa: CASSSRLAGQRDTQYF

j_gene: TRBJ2-7
abundance: NA
d_gene: NA
v_gene: TRBV2
len: 12
CDR3nt: TGTGCCAGCGGGGGGAGGTCGGGCGAGCAGTACTTC
CDR3aa: CASGGRSGEQYF

j_gene: TRBJ2-2
abundance: NA
d_gene: NA
v_gene: TRBV2
len: 13
CDR3nt: TGTGCCAGCAGTCCAGGGAACACCGGGGAGCTGTTTTTT
CDR3aa: CASSPGNTGELFF

j_gene: TRBJ2-1
abundance: NA
d_gene: NA
v_gene: TRBV5-1
len: 13
CDR3nt: TGCGCCAGCAGCTTGTTTTCTTACAATGAGCAGTTCTTC
CDR3aa: CASSLFSYNEQFF

j_gene: TRBJ2-5
abundance: NA
d_gene: TRBD2
v_gene: TRBV2
len: 17
CDR3nt: TGTGCCAGCTGCCGTCCCACTAGCGGGGGGGCAAAAGAGACCCAGTACTTC
CDR3aa: CASCRPTSGGAKETQYF

j_gene: TRBJ2-1
abundance: NA
d_gene: TRBD2
v_gene: TRBV27
len: 17
CDR3nt: TGTGCCAGCAGTCCGCGACTAGCGGGGGGGGCGGGCAATGAGCAGTTCTTC
CDR3aa: CASSPRLAGGAGNEQFF